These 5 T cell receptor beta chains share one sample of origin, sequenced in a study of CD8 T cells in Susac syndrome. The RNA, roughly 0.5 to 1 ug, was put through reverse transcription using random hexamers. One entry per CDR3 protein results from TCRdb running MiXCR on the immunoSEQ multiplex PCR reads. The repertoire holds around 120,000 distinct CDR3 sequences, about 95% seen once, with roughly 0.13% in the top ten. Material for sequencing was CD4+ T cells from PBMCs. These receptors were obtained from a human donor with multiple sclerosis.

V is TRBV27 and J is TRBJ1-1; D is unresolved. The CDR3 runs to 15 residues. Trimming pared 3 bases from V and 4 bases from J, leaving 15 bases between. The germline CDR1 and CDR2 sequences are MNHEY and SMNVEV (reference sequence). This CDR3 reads CASSLNGPGRTEAFF. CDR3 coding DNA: TGTGCCAGCAGTTTGAACGGTCCAGGTCGCACTGAAGCTTTCTTT.

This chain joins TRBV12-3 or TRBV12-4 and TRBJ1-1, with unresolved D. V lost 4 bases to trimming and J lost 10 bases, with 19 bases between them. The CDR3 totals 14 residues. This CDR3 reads CASSYPAAPGGAFF. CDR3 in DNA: TGTGCCAGCAGTTATCCGGCAGCGCCAGGTGGAGCTTTCTTT.

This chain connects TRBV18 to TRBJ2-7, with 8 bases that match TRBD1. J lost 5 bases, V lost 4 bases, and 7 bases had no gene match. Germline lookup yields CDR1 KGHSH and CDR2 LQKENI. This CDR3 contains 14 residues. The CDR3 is CASSQDRGGNEQYF. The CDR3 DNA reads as TGTGCCAGCTCACAAGACAGGGGTGGAAACGAGCAGTACTTC.

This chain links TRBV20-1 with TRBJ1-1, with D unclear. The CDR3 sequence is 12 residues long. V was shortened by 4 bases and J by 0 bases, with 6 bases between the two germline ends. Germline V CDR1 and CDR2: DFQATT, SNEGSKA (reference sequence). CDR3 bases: TGCAGTGCTACGAACGTGAACACTGAAGCTTTCTTT. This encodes CSATNVNTEAFF.

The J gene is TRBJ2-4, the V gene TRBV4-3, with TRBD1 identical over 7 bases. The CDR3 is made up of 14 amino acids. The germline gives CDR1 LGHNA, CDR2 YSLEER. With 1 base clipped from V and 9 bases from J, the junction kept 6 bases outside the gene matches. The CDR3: CASSQGDSDSIQYF. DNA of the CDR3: TGCGCCAGCAGCCAAGGGGACAGCGATAGCATTCAGTACTTC.